This is a list of T cell receptor beta chains from one sample in a study of control samples from healthy donors and cancer patients. Clones were sequenced by immunoSEQ multiplex PCR, and TCRdb holds only the in-frame ones, with some missing. The sample has 150,000 to 200,000 clones; just under 95% are singletons. What was sequenced was blood. These receptors all come from a man aged 18 to 30 in good health. CDR3s include the opening cysteine and the closing phenylalanine or tryptophan.

v_call	j_call	cdr3_aa
TRBV28	TRBJ2-7	CASSGQGIYEQYF
TRBV9	TRBJ2-3	CASSGRSGVNTDTQYF
TRBV4-1	TRBJ2-2	CASSQDPTGPTGELFF
TRBV12-3/TRBV12-4	TRBJ2-2	CASSSMNTGELFF
TRBV2	TRBJ2-4	CASKGSQGRVIQYF
TRBV7-2	TRBJ1-4	CASSLVKGPNEKLFF
TRBV5-1	TRBJ2-7	CASSLGVGDGFEQYF
TRBV30	TRBJ2-7	CAWRLPHRDREIDEQYF
TRBV5-1	TRBJ1-4	CASSLDTINEKLFF
TRBV18	TRBJ1-6	CASSQRPESDSPLHF
TRBV4-1	TRBJ2-7	CASSQDIDRGLGSYEQYF
TRBV5-1	TRBJ2-3	CASSLEVRGATDTQYF
TRBV20-1	TRBJ1-4	CSARTNEKLFF
TRBV3-1/TRBV3-2	TRBJ1-3	CASSQGWLVGNTIYF
TRBV18	TRBJ1-2	CASSSGQSQDGGYTF
TRBV27	TRBJ2-3	CASSLVGSTDTQYF
TRBV12-5	TRBJ1-4	CASGLRYPTNEKLFF
TRBV29-1	TRBJ1-2	CSVGYRGDYGYTF
TRBV5-5	TRBJ2-3	CASSGTGFNTQYF
TRBV5-6	TRBJ2-7	CASSFAGQGSEQYF
TRBV5-1	TRBJ2-1	CASSLSGGAQNEQFF
TRBV18	TRBJ1-6	CASSPPTGFDSAPLHF
TRBV7-8	TRBJ2-3	CASKLGTSADTQYF
TRBV6-1	TRBJ2-7	CASSERWGQWTDEQYF
TRBV15	TRBJ2-3	CATSRERGTSGGNTDTQYF
TRBV4-1	TRBJ2-7	CASSQPGRSNYEQYF
TRBV20-1	TRBJ1-4	CSASPVGRGRTNEKLFF
TRBV3-1/TRBV3-2	TRBJ1-2	CASSQAWGGGGYTF
TRBV6-5	TRBJ2-3	CASRGLGVRADTQYF
TRBV6-5	TRBJ1-2	CASSLLTGDLNGYTF
TRBV7-8	TRBJ1-4	CASSSQQLGPNELFF
TRBV6-5	TRBJ2-7	CASRPTPATEQYF
TRBV9	TRBJ2-7	CASSVGLSYEQYF
TRBV24-1	TRBJ2-2	CATNRASGELFF
TRBV3-1/TRBV3-2	TRBJ2-7	CASSSRGGGRYEQYF
TRBV7-3	TRBJ1-1	CASSPTGARGHSTFF
TRBV25-1	TRBJ1-4	CASSGLDRNEKLFF
TRBV4-1	TRBJ2-6	CASSQEDSQASGANVLTF
TRBV10-3	TRBJ1-4	CAISEGGGRDEKLFF
TRBV6-2/TRBV6-3	TRBJ2-7	CASSPPTGTSGSYEQYF
TRBV7-3	TRBJ1-6	CASSLFRDSPLHF
TRBV7-8	TRBJ2-3	CASSSDRATDTQYF
TRBV2	TRBJ2-3	CASKVSSDTQYF
TRBV18	TRBJ2-2	CASSPPGLAGANTGELFF
TRBV6-1	TRBJ1-2	CASSEAQGINYGYTF
TRBV12-3/TRBV12-4	TRBJ1-1	CASSLRREELAFF